Following are 7 T cell receptor beta chains from one sample sequenced in a study of monozygotic twins with cystic fibrosis. Produced via immunoSEQ multiplex PCR; TCRdb's table is partial and in-frame only. The sample contains some 30,000 clones, around 90% of which appear only once. The sample taken for sequencing was blood. Every receptor here comes from a girl aged 2 to 9 with cystic fibrosis.

The chain joins TRBV5-1 to TRBJ2-5; 11 bases are shared with TRBD2. This CDR3 spans 16 amino acids. The V segment lost 7 bases and the J segment 5 bases; nucleotides outside the gene matches: 13. The germline V gene has CDR1 SGHRS and CDR2 YFSETQ. The DNA for the CDR3 is TGCGCCAGCTACCCGAGGCTAGCGGGGGGCTCGGAGACCCAGTACTTC. This translates into CASYPRLAGGSETQYF.

V gene TRBV21-1 combines with J gene TRBJ2-7; the table's D gene call, TRBD1, was not cross checked with the DNA. TRBV21-1 is shown as a pseudogene. This CDR3 has 16 amino acids. CDR3 DNA sequence: TGTGCCAGCAGCAGCCGCTGGGACAGGGGTACCGACGAGCAGTACTTC. It yields the protein CASSSRWDRGTDEQYF.

CDR3 protein: CASSYKGPREQFF. The CDR3 DNA sequence: TGTGCCAGCAGCTACAAGGGACCACGGGAGCAGTTCTTC. V gene TRBV28 combines with J gene TRBJ2-1; the D call may be TRBD1 or TRBD2 (5 bases each). Germline assignment: CDR1 MDHEN and CDR2 SYDVKM. The CDR3 loop spans 13 amino acids. Trimming removed 6 bases at V and 10 bases at J, with 16 bases between.

The genes are TRBV5-1 and TRBJ1-1; D gene uncertain. The CDR3 extends over 16 amino acids. The V end was cut by 0 bases, the J end by 1 base, with 13 bases between. Germline V gives CDR1 SGHRS, CDR2 YFSETQ. CDR3 residues: CASSLVVGSANTEAFF. The CDR3 region has the DNA TGCGCCAGCAGCTTGGTGGTCGGATCTGCGAACACTGAAGCTTTCTTT.

V is TRBV30 and J is TRBJ2-3; D perhaps matches TRBD2 (6 bases). Trimming took off 8 bases at V and 2 bases at J, with 20 bases between the two ends. Germline CDR1 and CDR2: GTSNPN and SVGIG (reference sequence). The CDR3 is 15 residues long. As DNA, the CDR3 is TGTGCCGGTTTTCCGGGTAGCGGCCTCACAGATACGCAGTATTTT. It yields the protein CAGFPGSGLTDTQYF.

The chain combines TRBV12-5 with TRBJ1-6; TRBD1 aligns across 8 bases. This CDR3 comprises 16 residues. CDR1 is LGHNT and CDR2 is FRNRAP in the germline V gene. Trimming removed 1 base from V and 5 bases from J; junction bases left unmatched: 4. CDR3 in amino acids: CASGLGTGFHNSPLHF. The CDR3 nucleotides are TGTGCTAGTGGTTTGGGGACAGGGTTCCATAATTCACCCCTCCACTTT.

This chain uses TRBV7-9 with TRBJ1-1, with TRBD1 matching 8 bases. The CDR3 contains 14 residues. Germline trimming cut 5 bases from V and 5 bases from J; bases unmatched to any gene: 7. CDR1 SEHNR and CDR2 FQNEAQ come from the germline V gene (reference sequence). CDR3 sequence: CASSPGTGGTEAFF. The CDR3 DNA is TGTGCCAGCAGCCCAGGTACAGGGGGGACTGAAGCTTTCTTT.